A single sample is the source of the 22 T cell receptor beta chains below, sequenced in a study of T cells in Graves' hyperthyroidism and ophthalmopathy. The TCR beta CDR3 regions underwent amplification using RNA transcripts as the source. First-round RT-PCR targeting the TCR CDR3 was performed with the HTBI primer set. TCRdb reprocessed the multiplex PCR reads via MiXCR and lists one record per CDR3 protein. Seen here are roughly 45,000 distinct CDR3 sequences, more than 40% observed once, and the top ten hold roughly a third. The material sequenced was peripheral blood or thyroid tissue (not recorded which). These receptors were taken from a woman in her fifties or sixties with Graves' hyperthyroidism.

This clonotype was picked up many times. The J gene is TRBJ1-6, the V gene TRBV27; TRBD1 agrees at 7 bases. The germline CDR1 and CDR2 sequences are MNHEY and SMNVEV (reference sequence). V trimming: 3 bases; J trimming: 7 bases; junction bases outside the gene matches: 6. The CDR3 runs to 15 residues. The CDR3 DNA reads TGTGCCAGCAGTTTTATAGGGGGCAAGAATTCACCCCTCCACTTT. Amino acid sequence: CASSFIGGKNSPLHF.

The genes are TRBV20-1 and TRBJ2-7, with TRBD1 matching 7 bases. This CDR3 comprises 17 residues. Germline lookup yields CDR1 DFQATT and CDR2 SNEGSKA (reference sequence). V trimming: 1 base; J trimming: 0 bases; junction bases outside the gene matches: 12. The CDR3 protein is CSARGAGTDLDSYEQYF. CDR3 nucleotide sequence: TGCAGTGCTAGAGGGGCCGGGACAGACCTAGACTCCTACGAGCAGTACTTC.

This rearrangement joins TRBV14 to TRBJ2-5; 15 nucleotides agree with TRBD2. The germline V gene has CDR1 SGHDN and CDR2 FVKESK. The CDR3 extends over 17 amino acids. J gave up 3 bases and V 3 bases, and 5 bases lay outside the gene matches. The CDR3 sequence: CASSHGLAGGPEETQYF. The CDR3 bases are TGTGCCAGCAGCCACGGACTAGCGGGAGGGCCGGAAGAGACCCAGTACTTC.

The chain carries TRBV6-2 or TRBV6-3 and TRBJ1-6, with TRBD1 as a possible D gene (5 bases). CDR1 and CDR2 from the germline V gene are MNHEY and SVGEGT. CDR3 length: 19 amino acids. Between the trimmed V and J ends, which lost 8 bases and 0 bases, there was a span of 23 bases. CDR3 coding DNA: TGTGCCAGCGGAGTACGGGGGAGACCAACGAGCTCCTATAATTCACCCCTCCACTTT. Translation: CASGVRGRPTSSYNSPLHF.

In its sample, this clonotype was seen many times. The V and J genes are TRBV24-1 and TRBJ2-2; D unresolved. CDR1 is KGHDR, CDR2 SFDVKD, per germline. The CDR3 is 12 residues long. V dropped 7 bases and J dropped 7 bases, with 9 bases sitting between them. CDR3 DNA sequence: TGTGCCACCAGGGCGCCTGGCGGGGAGCTGTTTTTT. Translating it yields CATRAPGGELFF.

Judged by abundance, this clonotype is medium-sized. V and J are TRBV4-1 and TRBJ1-3; no reliable D call. The CDR3 loop spans 16 amino acids. Germline V lookup: CDR1 MGHRA, CDR2 YSYEKL. V lost 0 bases, J lost 0 bases, and 9 bases lay in between. CDR3 in amino acids: CASSQDLANSGNTIYF. DNA for the CDR3: TGCGCCAGCAGCCAAGATCTCGCTAACTCTGGAAACACCATATATTTT.

This clonotype was observed at least ten times. The J gene is TRBJ2-1, the V gene TRBV7-9, with D perhaps matching TRBD2 (6 bases). Trimming removed 5 bases at V and 7 bases at J, with 9 bases between. CDR3 size: 12 residues. CDR1 SEHNR and CDR2 FQNEAQ come from the germline V gene (reference sequence). The CDR3 protein is CASSKTRNEQFF. The CDR3 DNA sequence: TGTGCCAGCAGCAAGACTAGGAATGAGCAGTTCTTC.

This clonotype was found many times. V and J are TRBV7-2 and TRBJ1-2; tentative D call: TRBD1 (6 bases). V lost 1 base and J 4 bases, leaving 13 bases between the germline ends. CDR1 is SGHTA and CDR2 is FQGNSA in the germline V gene. The CDR3 sequence is 15 residues long. CDR3 region: CASSLGQGLGYGYTF. CDR3 nucleotides: TGTGCCAGCAGCTTAGGGCAGGGGCTAGGCTATGGCTACACCTTC.

In DNA, the CDR3 is TGCAGCGTTGTTGGGGCGAGGGACTATGGCTACACCTTC. This translates into CSVVGARDYGYTF. This chain uses TRBV29-1 with TRBJ1-2, with a tentative D call TRBD1 (5 bases). This CDR3 spans 13 amino acids. Germline V gives CDR1 SQVTM, CDR2 ANQGSEA. V was shortened by 4 bases and J by 3 bases, with 12 bases between the two germline ends.

This clonotype appeared many times. The rearrangement links TRBV20-1 to TRBJ2-7, with a possible D match to TRBD1 (6 bases). The CDR3 consists of 12 residues. The germline gives CDR1 DFQATT, CDR2 SNEGSKA (reference sequence). Here the CDR3 reads CSVKGQSYEQYF. The DNA of the CDR3 is TGCAGCGTTAAAGGACAGTCCTACGAGCAGTACTTC.

Comments on this clonotype: Without the conserved terminal phenylalanine or tryptophan, this CDR3 likely stems from a read error. The V gene is TRBV20-1, the J gene TRBJ2-7; TRBD1 matches 8 bases. The CDR3 covers 16 residues. Germline V gene data show CDR1 as DFQATT and CDR2 as SNEGSKA (reference sequence). V shed 3 bases and J 3 bases; nucleotides not matched to a gene: 13. CDR3 sequence: CSASIDRGVLGYEQYL. CDR3 DNA: TGCAGTGCTAGTATCGACAGGGGAGTACTGGGCTACGAGCAGTACCTC.

This clonotype was counted ten times or more. The CDR3 coding sequence is TGTGCCAGCAGTTCACCCCTCCTAGCGGGAGGTGGGGAGACCCAGTACTTC. Residues: CASSSPLLAGGGETQYF. The chain is built from TRBV28 and TRBJ2-5, with 11 bases aligning to TRBD2. There are 17 residues in the CDR3. V shed 4 bases, J shed 5 bases, and the junction held 12 bases outside the gene matches. Germline lookup yields CDR1 MDHEN and CDR2 SYDVKM.

The rearrangement uses TRBV7-2 and TRBJ2-6, with D perhaps assigned TRBD1 or TRBD2 (6 bases each). The V and J ends lost 3 bases and 2 bases respectively, with 8 bases between them. The germline V gene has CDR1 SGHTA and CDR2 FQGNSA. The CDR3 covers 15 residues. This chain's CDR3 is CASSFGGTGANVLTF. The CDR3, as DNA: TGTGCCAGCAGCTTCGGGGGCACTGGGGCCAACGTCCTGACTTTC.

This clonotype appeared many times. The chain joins TRBV7-3 to TRBJ2-3; tentative D call: TRBD1 (6 bases). The V end lost 6 bases, the J end lost 6 bases, and 13 bases lay between the germline ends. Per germline, CDR1 SGHTA and CDR2 FQGTGA. The CDR3 has 13 residues. The CDR3 sequence is CASSLKRGDTQYF. The CDR3, as DNA: TGTGCCAGCAGTCTAAAGAGGGGGGATACGCAGTATTTT. Filled out from reference TRBV7-3 and TRBJ2-3, the complete variable domain reads GAGVSQTPSNKVTEKGKYVELRCDPISGHTALYWYRQSLGQGPEFLIYFQGTGAADDSGLPNDRFFAVRPEGSVSTLKIQRTERGDSAVYLCASSLKRGDTQYFGPGTRLTVL.

This rearrangement joins TRBV20-1 to TRBJ2-7; TRBD1 or TRBD2 may be the D gene (6 bases each). The CDR3 loop spans 15 amino acids. V lost 3 bases to trimming and J lost 9 bases, with 24 bases between them. Germline V gene sequence: CDR1 DFQATT, CDR2 SNEGSKA (reference sequence). In DNA, the CDR3 is TGCAGTGCTAGTTCTGGATCGGGAGACAGGCGTGGGCAGTACTTC. It is translated as CSASSGSGDRRGQYF.

This chain links TRBV6-1 with TRBJ1-2; 7 bases are shared with TRBD1. The CDR3 consists of 13 residues. Germline trimming cut 3 bases from V and 4 bases from J; bases unmatched to any gene: 2. CDR1 MNHNS and CDR2 SASEGT come from the germline V gene. DNA for the CDR3: TGTGCCAGCAGTGACAGGGGGACCTATGGCTACACCTTC. This encodes CASSDRGTYGYTF.

This clonotype was observed at least ten times. The chain couples TRBV27 to TRBJ2-2, with 13 bases identical to TRBD2. This CDR3 is built from 15 residues. The germline CDR1 and CDR2 sequences are MNHEY and SMNVEV (reference sequence). V was clipped by 9 bases and J by 5 bases; unmatched bases: 6. CDR3 sequence: CASGRGLAGTGELFF. As DNA, the CDR3 is TGTGCCAGTGGTCGGGGACTAGCGGGAACCGGGGAGCTGTTTTTT.

This clonotype was counted at least ten times. The chain is built from TRBV5-6 and TRBJ1-2; 11 positions match TRBD1. Unmatched junction bases numbered 6, after V lost 4 bases and J lost 4 bases. Germline lookup yields CDR1 SGHDT and CDR2 YYEEEE. This CDR3 is 15 amino acids long. CDR3 sequence: CASSPGQGVPYGYTF. Here the CDR3 DNA reads TGTGCCAGCAGCCCGGGACAGGGGGTTCCCTATGGCTACACCTTC.

Of note for this clonotype: The conserved closing phenylalanine or tryptophan is absent in this CDR3, likely reflecting a read error. It is unclear where the CDR3 begins or ends on the DNA, so no DNA is shown, and the CDR3 is as TCRdb lists it. The CDR3 region is CASSGPLNYGYTA. This rearrangement joins TRBV7-9 to TRBJ1-2; TRBD1, the table's D call, lacks a check against the DNA. The length of the CDR3 is 13 amino acids, counting both ends. The germline V gene has CDR1 SEHNR and CDR2 FQNEAQ (reference sequence).

The J gene is TRBJ2-7, the V gene TRBV20-1, with 12 bases fitting TRBD1. Looked up from germline, CDR1 is DFQATT and CDR2 is SNEGSKA (reference sequence). CDR3 length: 15 amino acids. Trimming cost V 4 bases and J 3 bases; bases outside gene matches: 7. In DNA form, the CDR3 reads TGCAGTGCTATTGCCGGGACAGGGGGCATCTACGAGCAGTACTTC. This codes for CSAIAGTGGIYEQYF.

This clonotype was seen ten or more times. The V and J genes are TRBV20-1 and TRBJ2-7; D call uncertain. Trimming left V 4 bases short and J 2 bases short, with 9 bases between. The CDR3 is 12 amino acids. Germline V gives CDR1 DFQATT, CDR2 SNEGSKA (reference sequence). This chain's CDR3 is CSANHPPYEQYF. The CDR3 nucleotides are TGCAGTGCTAATCATCCTCCCTACGAGCAGTACTTC.

This chain uses TRBV6-1 with TRBJ2-7; TRBD2 matches at 16 bases. In germline, CDR1 is MNHNS, CDR2 SASEGT. The CDR3 consists of 17 residues. V gave up 5 bases and J gave up 2 bases; unmatched junction bases: 6. The CDR3 spells CASSYKGTSGRAYEQYF. CDR3 DNA: TGTGCCAGCAGTTACAAAGGGACTAGCGGGAGGGCCTACGAGCAGTACTTC.